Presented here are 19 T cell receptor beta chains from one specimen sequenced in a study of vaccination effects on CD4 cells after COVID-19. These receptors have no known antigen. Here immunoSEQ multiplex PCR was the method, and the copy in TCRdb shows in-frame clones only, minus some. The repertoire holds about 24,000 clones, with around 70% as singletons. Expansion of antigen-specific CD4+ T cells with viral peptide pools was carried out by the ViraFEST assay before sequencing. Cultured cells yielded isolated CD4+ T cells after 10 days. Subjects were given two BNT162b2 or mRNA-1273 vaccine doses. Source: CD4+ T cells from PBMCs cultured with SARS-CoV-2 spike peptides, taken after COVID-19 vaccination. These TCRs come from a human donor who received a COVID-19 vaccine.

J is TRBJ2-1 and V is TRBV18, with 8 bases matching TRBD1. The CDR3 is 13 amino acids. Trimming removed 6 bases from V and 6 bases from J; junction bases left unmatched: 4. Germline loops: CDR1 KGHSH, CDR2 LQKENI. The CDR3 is CASSADRANEQFF. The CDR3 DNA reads TGTGCCAGCTCCGCGGACAGGGCCAATGAGCAGTTCTTC. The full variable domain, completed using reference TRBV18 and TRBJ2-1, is NAGVMQNPRHLVRRRGQEARLRCSPMKGHSHVYWYRQLPEEGLKFMVYLQKENIIDESGMPKERFSAEFPKEGPSILRIQQVVRGDSAAYFCASSADRANEQFFGPGTRLTVL.

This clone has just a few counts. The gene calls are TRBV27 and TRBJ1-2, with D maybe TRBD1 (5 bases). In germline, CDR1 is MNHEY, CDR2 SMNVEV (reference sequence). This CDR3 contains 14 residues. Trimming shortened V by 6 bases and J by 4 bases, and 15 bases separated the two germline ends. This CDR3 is CASRYQGTGYGYTF. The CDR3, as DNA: TGTGCCAGCAGATATCAGGGAACGGGCTATGGCTACACCTTC.

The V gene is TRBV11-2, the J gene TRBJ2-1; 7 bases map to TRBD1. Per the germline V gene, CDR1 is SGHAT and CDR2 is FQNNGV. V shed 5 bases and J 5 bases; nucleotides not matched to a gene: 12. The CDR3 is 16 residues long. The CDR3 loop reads CASSTRGQVGDNEQFF. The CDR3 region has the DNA TGTGCCAGCAGCACGAGAGGACAGGTCGGCGACAATGAGCAGTTCTTC.

The CDR3 nucleotides are TGTGCCAGCAGTCATTTCAGGGGGGGACAAGAGACCCAGTACTTC. Translating gives CASSHFRGGQETQYF. The chain carries TRBV6-2 or TRBV6-3 and TRBJ2-5, with D perhaps given as TRBD1 or TRBD2 (7 bases each). V was shortened by 5 bases and J by 2 bases, with 15 bases between the two germline ends. The CDR3 is 15 residues long. CDR1 and CDR2 (germline): MNHEY, SVGEGT.

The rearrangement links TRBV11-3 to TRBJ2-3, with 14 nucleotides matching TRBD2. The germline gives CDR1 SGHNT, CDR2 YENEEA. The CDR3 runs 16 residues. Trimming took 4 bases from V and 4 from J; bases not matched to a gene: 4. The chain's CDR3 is CASSSGGLAGADTQYF. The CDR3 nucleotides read TGTGCCAGCAGCTCAGGGGGACTAGCGGGGGCAGATACGCAGTATTTT.

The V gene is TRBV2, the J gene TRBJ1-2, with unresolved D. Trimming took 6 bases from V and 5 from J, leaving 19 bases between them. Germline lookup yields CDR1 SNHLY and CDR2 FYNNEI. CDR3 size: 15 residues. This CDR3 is CASSPDVVLQYGYTF. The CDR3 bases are TGTGCCAGCAGCCCCGACGTCGTGCTGCAATATGGCTACACCTTC. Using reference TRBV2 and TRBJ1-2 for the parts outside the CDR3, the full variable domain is EPEVTQTPSHQVTQMGQEVILRCVPISNHLYFYWYRQILGQKVEFLVSFYNNEISEKSEIFDDQFSVERPDGSNFTLKIRSTKLEDSAMYFCASSPDVVLQYGYTFGSGTRLTVV.

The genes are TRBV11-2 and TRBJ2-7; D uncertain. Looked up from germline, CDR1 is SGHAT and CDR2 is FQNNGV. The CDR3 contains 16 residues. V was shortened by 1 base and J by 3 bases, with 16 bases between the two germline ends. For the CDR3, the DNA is TGTGCCAGCAGCTTAGGCACCAGAACCAGCCTCTACGAGCAGTACTTC. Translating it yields CASSLGTRTSLYEQYF. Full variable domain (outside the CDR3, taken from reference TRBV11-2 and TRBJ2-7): EAGVAQSPRYKIIEKRQSVAFWCNPISGHATLYWYQQILGQGPKLLIQFQNNGVVDDSQLPKDRFSAERLKGVDSTLKIQPAKLEDSAVYLCASSLGTRTSLYEQYFGPGTRLTVT.

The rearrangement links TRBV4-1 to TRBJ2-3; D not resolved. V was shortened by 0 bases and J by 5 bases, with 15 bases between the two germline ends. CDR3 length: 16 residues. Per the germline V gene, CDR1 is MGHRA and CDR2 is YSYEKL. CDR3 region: CASSQDRAESGDTQYF. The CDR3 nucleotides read TGCGCCAGCAGCCAAGATCGGGCGGAGTCCGGAGATACGCAGTATTTT.

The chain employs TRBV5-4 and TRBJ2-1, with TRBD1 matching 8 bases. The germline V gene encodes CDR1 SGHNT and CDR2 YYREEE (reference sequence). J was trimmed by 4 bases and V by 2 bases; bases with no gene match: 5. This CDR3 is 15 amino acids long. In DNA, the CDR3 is TGTGCCAGCAGCTTCCCGGACAGGGAATACAATGAGCAGTTCTTC. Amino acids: CASSFPDREYNEQFF.

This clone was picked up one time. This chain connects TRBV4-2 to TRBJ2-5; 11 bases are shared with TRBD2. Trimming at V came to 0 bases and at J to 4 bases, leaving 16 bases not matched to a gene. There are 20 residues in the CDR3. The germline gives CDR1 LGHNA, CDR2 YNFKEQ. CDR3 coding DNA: TGTGCCAGCAGCCAAGAACTAGCGGGGGCCTCCGGGGGCGTGGGAGAGACCCAGTACTTC. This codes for CASSQELAGASGGVGETQYF.

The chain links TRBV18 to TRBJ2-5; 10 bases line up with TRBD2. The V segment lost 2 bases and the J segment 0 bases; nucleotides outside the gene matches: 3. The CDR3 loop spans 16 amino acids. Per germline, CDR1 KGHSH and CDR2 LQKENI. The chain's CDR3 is CASSPWSGGDQETQYF. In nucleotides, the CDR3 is TGTGCCAGCTCACCATGGAGCGGGGGGGACCAAGAGACCCAGTACTTC.

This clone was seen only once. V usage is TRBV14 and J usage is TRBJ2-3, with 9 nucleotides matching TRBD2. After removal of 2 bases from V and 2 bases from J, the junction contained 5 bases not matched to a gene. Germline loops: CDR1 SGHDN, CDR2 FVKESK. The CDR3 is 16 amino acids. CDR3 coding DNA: TGTGCCAGCAGCCAACCTAGCGGGGCCTTCACAGATACGCAGTATTTT. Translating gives CASSQPSGAFTDTQYF. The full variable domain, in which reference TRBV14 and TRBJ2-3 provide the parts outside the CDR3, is EAGVTQFPSHSVIEKGQTVTLRCDPISGHDNLYWYRRVMGKEIKFLLHFVKESKQDESGMPNNRFLAERTGGTYSTLKVQPAELEDSGVYFCASSQPSGAFTDTQYFGPGTRLTVL.

Written as DNA, the CDR3 is TGTGCCAGTTTGAGAGAGGGGCCCACTGAAGCTTTCTTT. Translating gives CASLREGPTEAFF. This chain links TRBV19 with TRBJ1-1; maybe TRBD1 (5 bases). The V end lost 8 bases, the J end lost 4 bases, and 14 bases lay between the germline ends. Germline V gene data show CDR1 as LNHDA and CDR2 as SQIVND (reference sequence). The CDR3 is 13 residues long.

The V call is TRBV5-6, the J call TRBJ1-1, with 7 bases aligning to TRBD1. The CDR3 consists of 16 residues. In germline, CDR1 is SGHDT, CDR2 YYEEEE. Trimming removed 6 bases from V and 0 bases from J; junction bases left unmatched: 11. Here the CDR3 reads CASTTYRDSLNTEAFF. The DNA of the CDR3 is TGTGCCAGCACAACTTACCGGGACAGCCTGAACACTGAAGCTTTCTTT.

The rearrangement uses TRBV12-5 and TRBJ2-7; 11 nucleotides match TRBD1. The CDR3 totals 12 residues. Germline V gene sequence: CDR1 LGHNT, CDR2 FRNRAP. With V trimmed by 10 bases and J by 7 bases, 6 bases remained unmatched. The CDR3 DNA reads TGTGCTACGGACAGGGGGCCCGGTGAGCAGTACTTC. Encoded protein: CATDRGPGEQYF.

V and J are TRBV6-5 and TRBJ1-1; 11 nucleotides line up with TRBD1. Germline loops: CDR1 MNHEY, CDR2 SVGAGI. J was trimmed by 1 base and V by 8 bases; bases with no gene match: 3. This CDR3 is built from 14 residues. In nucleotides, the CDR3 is TGTGCCAGCGGGACAGGGGGTAGGAACACTGAAGCTTTCTTT. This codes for CASGTGGRNTEAFF.

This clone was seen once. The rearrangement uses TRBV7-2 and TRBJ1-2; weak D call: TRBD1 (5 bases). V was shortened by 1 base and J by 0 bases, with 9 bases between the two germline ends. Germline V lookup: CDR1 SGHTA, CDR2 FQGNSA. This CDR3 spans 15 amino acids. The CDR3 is CASSLVLGPNYGYTF. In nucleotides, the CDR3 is TGTGCCAGCAGCTTAGTATTGGGGCCTAACTATGGCTACACCTTC.

The CDR3 loop is CASSFGRENTEAFF. Written as DNA, the CDR3 is TGTGCCAGCAGCTTTGGGAGGGAGAACACTGAAGCTTTCTTT. The chain uses TRBV9 and TRBJ1-1, with D unclear. The germline CDR1 and CDR2 sequences are SGDLS and YYNGEE. The CDR3 sequence is 14 residues long. Trimming took off 4 bases at V and 1 base at J, with 11 bases between the two ends.

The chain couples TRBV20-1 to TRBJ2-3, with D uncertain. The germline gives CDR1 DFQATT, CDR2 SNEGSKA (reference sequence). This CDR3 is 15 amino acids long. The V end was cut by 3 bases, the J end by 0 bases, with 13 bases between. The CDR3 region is CSASSTGTSTDTQYF. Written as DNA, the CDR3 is TGCAGTGCTAGTTCTACTGGAACTAGCACAGATACGCAGTATTTT.